This TCR beta chain was sequenced during a study of a mutant IDH1 vaccine in newly diagnosed glioma (dated by TCRdb to the early 2020s). Describing the broader study: Across visits V03 through V10, patients got a total of eight vaccinations, given in weeks 1, 3, 5, 7, 11, 15, 19 and 23. Vaccination started 4-6 weeks after radiotherapy alone, or was given together with temozolomide cycles in the groups whose treatment included chemotherapy. Of the 32 patients who were treated, about 62% were male and approximately 38% were female, and the mean age was about 40 years. Before enrollment, most patients had been given radiochemotherapy with temozolomide as standard therapy, while the rest had received either radiotherapy alone or temozolomide alone. Six visits were used for peripheral blood collection: V03 (baseline), V05, V07, V10, V12 and V13. Longitudinal TCRB deep sequencing was performed for about two dozen treated patients wherever samples were available for exploratory analyses.

Regarding this clone: This receptor's antigen is unknown. No much larger clone is present one base from it, and per-base qualities are unavailable.

Receptor libraries were prepared by the immunoSEQ multiplex PCR assay. The hsTCRB Kit was used according to the manufacturer's protocol to amplify rearranged TCR beta chain sequences. An Illumina MiSeq was used to sequence the TCRB libraries. The authors' pipeline ran thus. The proprietary platform of the kit vendor was used for demultiplexing, trimming and gene mapping. This is the immuneACCESS table as TCRdb keeps it, with only in-frame sequences that have V and J called. A part of the clones is gone; compared with another copy, unresolved V genes explain less than half, and the rest is unexplained. The V and J calls and the clone size are those of that table, but D and trimming were determined from the DNA. In all, the sample holds around 53,000 clones, and 91% of those were seen once. In total, the top ten clones hold approximately 2.5% of the sample. From the cysteine up to the phenylalanine, the CDR3 has a length of 16 residues. Of all the DNA, just the CDR3 is kept, 48 bases in frame from base 1. Trimming takes 5 bases off V and 2 bases off J; junction bases not matched to a gene: 13. As encoded in the germline V gene, CDR1 is SGHRS while CDR2 is YFSETQ.

The sample's time point, from its label and the paper: week 11, during vaccination. Every vaccine dose consisted of 300 ug of a 20-mer mutant IDH1 peptide in Montanide, administered subcutaneously together with topical imiquimod. Donors had newly diagnosed WHO grade 3 or 4 IDH1-mutant astrocytomas with loss of nuclear ATRX. The samples were drawn from NOA16, a multicentre, single-arm, open-label phase I trial in Germany that tested a mutant IDH1 peptide vaccine in humans for the first time. Genomic DNA for TCRB sequencing was isolated from EDTA blood with the DNeasy Blood and Tissue Kit. Overall study outcomes, separate from this receptor: Vaccine-induced immune responses across multiple MHC alleles were detected in approximately 94% of patients. The authors stated that sample limitations prevented analyses of patient blood samples from being reproduced. PBMC samples for TCRB deep sequencing were selected based on availability. Pseudoprogression appeared unrelated to alterations in the top peripheral T cell clonotypes detected by TCRB sequencing.

The origin of this receptor is a middle-aged man with glioma. The V and J genes are TRBV5-1 and TRBJ2-7, and TRBD1 matches 7 of the central bases. The source material was PBMCs, sampled from a glioma patient whose treatment included an IDH1 peptide vaccine. The DNA sequence follows: TGCGCCAGCAGGCAAGCAGCCGGGACAGTCACCTACGAGCAGTACTTC. Translation gives CASRQAAGTVTYEQYF.